The clone carrying this T cell receptor (beta chain) was observed a few times. The antigen remains undetermined. CDR3 size: 17 residues. Trimming removed 2 bases from V and 2 bases from J; junction bases left unmatched: 8. In germline, CDR1 is DFQATT, CDR2 SNEGSKA (reference sequence). This entry belongs to a study of yellow fever vaccine responses in identical twins. General study findings and limits: Reportedly, twins showed a vaccine T cell response that looked partly convergent and partly personalized.

Each CDR3 protein is one row after TCRdb ran MiXCR on the RT-PCR reads. The sample consists of 1,100 to 1,500 distinct CDR3 sequences, about 83% of them appearing once. This specimen was T cells from blood (PBMCs), unsorted or a sorted subset (not recorded which), taken before or after yellow fever vaccination (not recorded which). This TCR derives from a woman younger than 30 who received the yellow fever vaccine. The V and J genes are TRBV20-1 and TRBJ2-7, with 14 bases fitting TRBD2. This CDR3 reads CSARPRTSGRITYEQYF. The CDR3 DNA is TGCAGTGCTAGACCCAGGACTAGCGGGAGGATAACCTACGAGCAGTACTTC.